The rows below give T cell receptor beta chains drawn from one sample of a study of T cell changes during pregnancy in multiple sclerosis. The method was immunoSEQ multiplex PCR; TCRdb's version includes in-frame clones alone and lacks a portion of them. This table holds some 42,000 clones, 87% found once. The specimen was CD4+ T cells from peripheral blood mononuclear cells, collected after pregnancy. Receptors were obtained from a female donor with multiple sclerosis, enrolled in a pregnancy study. Both conserved end residues are part of each CDR3. The D gene is left open where the match is weak. Expanded clones get a size class; other rows say once, few or many, or leave the size out.

v_gene	abundance	d_gene	j_gene	CDR3nt	CDR3aa
TRBV7-9	-	-	TRBJ2-7	TGTGCCAGCAGCTTAGCCGAGGGCTACGAGCAGTACTTC	CASSLAEGYEQYF
TRBV6-1	-	-	TRBJ2-7	TGTGCCAGCACTGGGGCCGGGGGCGAGCAGTACTTC	CASTGAGGEQYF
TRBV27	-	-	TRBJ1-1	TGTGCCAGCAGCAGGGACATGAACACTGAAGCTTTCTTT	CASSRDMNTEAFF
TRBV5-6	-	-	TRBJ2-1	TGTGCCAGCAGCTTGTTAGGGCAGGGTCTCGGGAATGAGCAGTTCTTC	CASSLLGQGLGNEQFF
TRBV7-2	-	-	TRBJ2-4	TGTGCCAGCAGCTTAGGAGGGTCGGATGGAAACATTCAGTACTTC	CASSLGGSDGNIQYF
TRBV10-1	-	TRBD2	TRBJ2-2	TGCGCCAGCAGTCTCGGGGGGGCCTCCGGGGAGCTGTTTTTT	CASSLGGASGELFF
TRBV30	few	-	TRBJ1-6	TGTGCCTGGAGTGTACGAAGGGGGACCTATAATTCACCCCTCCACTTT	CAWSVRRGTYNSPLHF
TRBV10-1	few	-	TRBJ1-3	TGCGCCAGCAGGGGCTCCGTACTGTCGGGAAACACCATATATTTT	CASRGSVLSGNTIYF
TRBV30	-	-	TRBJ2-1	TGTGCCTGGAGTGTGGTCAGGGGGGTTTACAATGAGCAGTTCTTC	CAWSVVRGVYNEQFF
TRBV4-3	-	TRBD1	TRBJ1-1	TGCGCCAGCAGCCAACTTGCCCCCTCGCGACAGGGGGTAGGAGCTTTCTTT	CASSQLAPSRQGVGAFF
TRBV7-2	-	-	TRBJ1-6	TGTGCCAGCAGCTTGAGACAGGCTAGTAATTCACCCCTCCACTTT	CASSLRQASNSPLHF
TRBV2	-	-	TRBJ1-2	TGTGCCAGCAGAGCTTCGGGACACAGCTATGGCTACACCTTC	CASRASGHSYGYTF
TRBV5-1	-	-	TRBJ1-1	TGCGCCAGCAGCTTCGGAGGGCCCTCAGAGGCTTTCTTT	CASSFGGPSEAFF
TRBV9	-	-	TRBJ1-1	TGTGCCAGCAGCGTAGCCCTAGGAACTGAAGCTTTCTTT	CASSVALGTEAFF